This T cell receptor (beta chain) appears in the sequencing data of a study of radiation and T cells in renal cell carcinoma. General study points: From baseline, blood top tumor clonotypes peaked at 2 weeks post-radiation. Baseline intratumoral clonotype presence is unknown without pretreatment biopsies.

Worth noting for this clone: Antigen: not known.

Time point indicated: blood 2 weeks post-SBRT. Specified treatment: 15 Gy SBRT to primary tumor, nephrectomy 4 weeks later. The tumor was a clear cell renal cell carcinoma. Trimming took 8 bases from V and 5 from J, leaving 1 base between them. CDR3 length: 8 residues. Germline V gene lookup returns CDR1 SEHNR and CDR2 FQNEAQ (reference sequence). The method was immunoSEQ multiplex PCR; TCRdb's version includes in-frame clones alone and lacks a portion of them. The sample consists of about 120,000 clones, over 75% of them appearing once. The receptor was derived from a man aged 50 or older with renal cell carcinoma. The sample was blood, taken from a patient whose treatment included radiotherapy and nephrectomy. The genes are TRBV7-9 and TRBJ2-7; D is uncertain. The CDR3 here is CASDEQYF. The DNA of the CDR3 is TGTGCCAGCGACGAGCAGTACTTC.